A single sample gave rise to the 30 T cell receptor beta chains below, sequenced in a study of cytomegalovirus exposure and HLA in healthy donors listed by TCRdb under 2017. The receptor library was made with the immunoSEQ multiplex PCR assay. TCRdb carries this immuneACCESS record with in-frame sequences only. Its versions omit some clonotypes, under half of them owing to an unresolved V gene in the studies checked, with the rest unexplained. Here the sample has fewer than 70,000 clones; around 96% occur a single time. Together, the top ten hold 0.9% of the sample. Sequenced material: PBMCs. The receptors shown here come from a man between 18 and 29 years old in good health and CMV-seronegative.

The chain joins TRBV4-3 to TRBJ2-7; 10 positions agree with TRBD2. The junction had 3 bases not matched to a gene; V was cut back by 1 base and J by 3 bases. Germline V CDR1 and CDR2: LGHNA, YSLEER. The CDR3 totals 15 residues. In DNA form, the CDR3 reads TGCGCCAGCAGCCAAGTCGCTAGCGGGGGCTACGAGCAGTACTTC. This codes for CASSQVASGGYEQYF.

Here the CDR3 DNA reads TGTGCCAGCAGCTTCACCAGGGGGAGCTCCTACGAGCAGTACTTC. Translation: CASSFTRGSSYEQYF. The chain uses TRBV11-1 and TRBJ2-7; 7 bases fit TRBD1. The CDR3 is 15 amino acids. CDR1 and CDR2 from the germline V gene are SGHAT and FQDESV (reference sequence). J was trimmed by 0 bases and V by 3 bases; bases with no gene match: 5.

The CDR3 reads CASSAYITGGHSPLHF. CDR3 DNA sequence: TGTGCCAGCAGTGCCTATATTACAGGGGGGCATTCACCCCTCCACTTT. V is TRBV2 and J is TRBJ1-6; the match to TRBD1 covers 8 bases. The germline gives CDR1 SNHLY, CDR2 FYNNEI. V was pared by 4 bases and J by 8 bases, with 10 bases of the junction left unmatched. This CDR3 region has 16 residues. The full variable domain, in which reference TRBV2 and TRBJ1-6 provide the parts outside the CDR3, is EPEVTQTPSHQVTQMGQEVILRCVPISNHLYFYWYRQILGQKVEFLVSFYNNEISEKSEIFDDQFSVERPDGSNFTLKIRSTKLEDSAMYFCASSAYITGGHSPLHFGNGTRLTVT.

The chain has TRBV19 and TRBJ2-7, with 9 bases lining up with TRBD1. Germline lookup yields CDR1 LNHDA and CDR2 SQIVND (reference sequence). J gave up 5 bases and V 2 bases, and 7 bases lay outside the gene matches. The length of the CDR3 is 15 residues. Written as DNA, the CDR3 is TGTGCCAGTAGTATATCTCTGGGACAGGGCCACGAGCAGTACTTC. This sequence encodes CASSISLGQGHEQYF.

This clone came up once. The CDR3 DNA follows: TGCGCCAGCAGCCACGGAGGGCTAGGGGCTGACGAGCAGTACTTC. Its protein product is CASSHGGLGADEQYF. The chain links TRBV4-1 to TRBJ2-7, with D possibly TRBD2 on 6 matching bases. This CDR3 spans 15 amino acids. Trimming pared 3 bases from V and 5 bases from J, leaving 17 bases between. Germline-derived CDR1 and CDR2 are MGHRA and YSYEKL.

The rearrangement joins TRBV4-1 to TRBJ1-3, with D unclear. V lost 2 bases to trimming and J lost 0 bases, with 11 bases between them. The CDR3 has 16 residues. Looked up from germline, CDR1 is MGHRA and CDR2 is YSYEKL. The CDR3 coding sequence is TGCGCCAGCAGCCAAAGAGAGGTGGACTCTGGAAACACCATATATTTT. Its translation: CASSQREVDSGNTIYF.

This clone was observed once. Here the CDR3 DNA reads TGTGCCACGGGGGGAGACACCATATATTTT. Amino acids: CATGGDTIYF. The V and J genes are TRBV28 and TRBJ1-3, with a possible D match to TRBD1 (5 bases). CDR3 length: 10 residues. Trimming removed 10 bases at V and 8 bases at J, with 9 bases between. Germline V gene data show CDR1 as MDHEN and CDR2 as SYDVKM.

The chain employs TRBV27 and TRBJ2-5; TRBD1 matches at 9 bases. J lost 7 bases, V lost 5 bases, and 2 bases had no gene match. The CDR3 extends over 12 amino acids. Germline-derived CDR1 and CDR2 are MNHEY and SMNVEV (reference sequence). CDR3 loop: CASSRQGGTQYF. CDR3 nucleotides: TGTGCCAGCAGTCGACAGGGGGGGACCCAGTACTTC.

The chain employs TRBV27 and TRBJ2-1, with D maybe TRBD2 (6 bases). V gave up 8 bases and J gave up 8 bases, with 10 bases separating them. The CDR3 spans 11 residues. Germline V CDR1 and CDR2: MNHEY, SMNVEV (reference sequence). The CDR3 coding sequence is TGTGCCAGCCGACTAGTCCATGAGCAGTTCTTC. The encoded protein is CASRLVHEQFF.

The chain couples TRBV5-1 to TRBJ2-3; a weak D match, TRBD1 (6 bases). Looked up from germline, CDR1 is SGHRS and CDR2 is YFSETQ. The V end was cut by 9 bases, the J end by 2 bases, with 16 bases between. This CDR3 spans 14 amino acids. CDR3 amino acids: CATSWTDPTDTQYF. CDR3 nucleotides: TGCGCCACCTCTTGGACAGATCCCACAGATACGCAGTATTTT.

The genes are TRBV7-9 and TRBJ2-7, with 9 positions matching TRBD1. V gave up 0 bases and J gave up 5 bases; unmatched junction bases: 5. The CDR3 runs 15 residues. The germline V gene encodes CDR1 SEHNR and CDR2 FQNEAQ (reference sequence). CDR3: CASSLAYRGHDEQYF. The CDR3, as DNA: TGTGCCAGCAGCTTAGCCTACAGGGGGCACGACGAGCAGTACTTC.

This chain links TRBV29-1 with TRBJ2-5; the D gene is possibly TRBD1 (5 bases). Germline assignment: CDR1 SQVTM and CDR2 ANQGSEA. Trimming removed 5 bases from V and 3 bases from J, with 16 bases in between. CDR3 length: 14 residues. In DNA form, the CDR3 reads TGCAGCGTTCGAAAAGAAGGGGTGAAAGAGACCCAGTACTTC. Its protein product is CSVRKEGVKETQYF. Combining the CDR3 with reference TRBV29-1 and TRBJ2-5 gives the whole variable domain SAVISQKPSRDICQRGTSLTIQCQVDSQVTMMFWYRQQPGQSLTLIATANQGSEATYESGFVIDKFPISRPNLTFSTLTVSNMSPEDSSIYLCSVRKEGVKETQYFGPGTRLLVL.

V and J are TRBV27 and TRBJ2-7; 8 nucleotides align to TRBD2. Trimming at V came to 2 bases and at J to 2 bases, leaving 8 bases not matched to a gene. Germline assignment: CDR1 MNHEY and CDR2 SMNVEV (reference sequence). The CDR3 runs 16 residues. As DNA, the CDR3 is TGTGCCAGCAGTTTAAAGGCCGGGGGGGGACCCTACGAGCAGTACTTC. It specifies CASSLKAGGGPYEQYF.

The V and J genes are TRBV7-2 and TRBJ2-7, with D maybe TRBD1 (6 bases). The CDR3 contains 15 residues. V was cut by 1 base and J by 2 bases, with 12 bases left in between. Per germline, CDR1 SGHTA and CDR2 FQGNSA. CDR3 amino acids: CASSLGSGAAYEQYF. CDR3 nucleotide sequence: TGTGCCAGCAGCTTAGGGTCAGGGGCCGCCTACGAGCAGTACTTC.

V usage is TRBV27 and J usage is TRBJ1-2, with D maybe TRBD1 (6 bases). The germline gives CDR1 MNHEY, CDR2 SMNVEV (reference sequence). The CDR3 has 13 residues. The germline V and J ends were trimmed by 6 bases and 3 bases, with 11 bases remaining between them. This CDR3 reads CASRIGQHYGYTF. For the CDR3, the DNA is TGTGCCAGCAGAATCGGACAGCACTATGGCTACACCTTC.

The chain links TRBV11-3 to TRBJ2-1; 15 bases line up with TRBD2. Germline CDR1 reads SGHNT; CDR2 reads YENEEA. The CDR3 extends over 15 amino acids. The V gene end was trimmed by 6 bases and the J gene end by 6 bases; junction bases not matched to a gene: 3. The CDR3 sequence: CASRGTSGRFNEQFF. CDR3 bases: TGTGCCAGCAGAGGGACTAGCGGGAGGTTCAATGAGCAGTTCTTC. Variable domain in full (rest from reference TRBV11-3 and TRBJ2-1): EAGVVQSPRYKIIEKKQPVAFWCNPISGHNTLYWYLQNLGQGPELLIRYENEEAVDDSQLPKDRFSAERLKGVDSTLKIQPAELGDSAVYLCASRGTSGRFNEQFFGPGTRLTVL.

The chain employs TRBV19 and TRBJ2-2; TRBD2 matches at 12 bases. CDR3 length: 18 amino acids. The V gene's germline CDR1 is LNHDA and CDR2 SQIVND (reference sequence). V dropped 7 bases and J dropped 4; count of bases not matched to a gene: 13. Written as DNA, the CDR3 is TGTGCCAGTATCCCCAGGACTAGCGGGAAGTTTGGCACCGGGGAGCTGTTTTTT. It is translated as CASIPRTSGKFGTGELFF.

The chain recombines TRBV19 with TRBJ1-5; 10 bases agree with TRBD1. Germline CDR1 is LNHDA and CDR2 is SQIVND (reference sequence). This CDR3 region has 16 residues. V lost 7 bases and J lost 6; bases outside the gene matches: 12. CDR3 coding DNA: TGTGCCAGTACCACCGACCGGGACAGGGGTGTTCAGCCCCAGCATTTT. Its translation is CASTTDRDRGVQPQHF.

The gene calls are TRBV9 and TRBJ2-2; D might be TRBD1 (6 bases). Trimming took 0 bases from V and 6 from J, leaving 15 bases between them. The CDR3 contains 16 residues. Germline V lookup: CDR1 SGDLS, CDR2 YYNGEE. The CDR3 here is CASSVATGHNAGELFF. The CDR3 region has the DNA TGTGCCAGCAGCGTAGCTACAGGGCATAACGCCGGGGAGCTGTTTTTT.

The chain couples TRBV4-2 to TRBJ2-7; 8 bases map to TRBD1. The CDR3 contains 16 residues. Per the germline V gene, CDR1 is LGHNA and CDR2 is YNFKEQ. V shed 5 bases, J shed 6 bases, and the junction held 15 bases outside the gene matches. CDR3 in DNA: TGTGCCAGCAGCATTACAGGGGGGTCGACTGGAAGCGAGCAGTACTTC. This encodes CASSITGGSTGSEQYF.

The chain is built from TRBV11-2 and TRBJ2-7; D call uncertain. Trimming removed 3 bases from V and 0 bases from J, with 6 bases in between. The germline V gene has CDR1 SGHAT and CDR2 FQNNGV. This CDR3 is built from 13 residues. The CDR3 DNA reads TGTGCCAGCAGCTTCGACAACTCCTACGAGCAGTACTTC. It codes for CASSFDNSYEQYF.

CDR3 protein: CASSPQPGLLGNTIYF. The CDR3 coding sequence is TGTGCCAGCAGCCCCCAACCCGGACTCTTAGGAAACACCATATATTTT. The chain uses TRBV4-2 and TRBJ1-3; no reliable D call. V was cut by 4 bases and J by 4 bases, with 17 bases left in between. Germline lookup yields CDR1 LGHNA and CDR2 YNFKEQ. The CDR3 has 16 residues.

Details on this clone: Sequence at one end of the junction differs from germline and may be a read error. The chain has TRBV10-3 and TRBJ2-5; 7 bases line up with TRBD2. The J call is uncertain, as TRBJ2-7 better fits the DNA end. Germline V gene sequence: CDR1 ENHRY, CDR2 SYGVKD. The CDR3 extends over 16 amino acids. This CDR3 is CAISESGWEGSHEQYF. The CDR3 DNA sequence: TGTGCCATCAGTGAGTCGGGTTGGGAGGGCTCCCACGAGCAGTACTTC.

This clone was recorded once. This chain links TRBV15 with TRBJ1-1; maybe TRBD1 (5 bases). The CDR3 consists of 15 residues. Germline CDR1 LNHNV, CDR2 YYDKDF (reference sequence). The V end was cut by 6 bases, the J end by 0 bases, with 14 bases between. The CDR3 coding sequence is TGTGCCACCAGGGTTAGGGTGGACATGAACACTGAAGCTTTCTTT. Translated, it gives CATRVRVDMNTEAFF.

The V and J genes are TRBV4-1 and TRBJ2-1, with 8 bases that match TRBD2. J lost 2 bases, V lost 2 bases, and 8 bases had no gene match. Germline CDR1 and CDR2: MGHRA and YSYEKL. The CDR3 covers 17 residues. CDR3 protein: CASSQPISGATYNEQFF. The CDR3 nucleotides are TGCGCCAGCAGCCAACCGATTAGCGGGGCCACCTACAATGAGCAGTTCTTC.

The chain has TRBV15 and TRBJ2-7; TRBD2 matches at 9 bases. The V gene's germline CDR1 is LNHNV and CDR2 YYDKDF (reference sequence). The CDR3 is made up of 15 amino acids. V was clipped by 4 bases and J by 5 bases; unmatched bases: 9. The CDR3 nucleotides read TGTGCCACCAGCACCGACTATAGCGGGAGAAACGAGCAGTACTTC. It translates to CATSTDYSGRNEQYF.

The chain combines TRBV7-2 with TRBJ2-1, with 7 bases lining up with TRBD2. Germline CDR1 is SGHTA and CDR2 is FQGNSA. Trimming cost V 1 base and J 3 bases; bases outside gene matches: 3. The CDR3 runs to 15 residues. In DNA form, the CDR3 reads TGTGCCAGCAGCTTAGTGGCTAGCGGCTACAATGAGCAGTTCTTC. This translates into CASSLVASGYNEQFF.

The rearrangement joins TRBV7-2 to TRBJ2-1; D is perhaps TRBD2 (5 bases). CDR1 is SGHTA, CDR2 FQGNSA, per germline. CDR3 length equals 17 residues. Trimming pared 2 bases from V and 5 bases from J, leaving 19 bases between. The CDR3 protein is CASSLTPDWYLHNEQFF. CDR3 bases: TGTGCCAGCAGCTTAACGCCGGACTGGTATTTACACAATGAGCAGTTCTTC.

This chain joins TRBV27 and TRBJ2-1, with TRBD1 matching 8 bases. Trimming cost V 4 bases and J 6 bases; bases outside gene matches: 11. CDR1 and CDR2 from the germline V gene are MNHEY and SMNVEV (reference sequence). The CDR3 totals 16 residues. The CDR3: CASSYLGQGFGNEQFF. For the CDR3, the DNA is TGTGCCAGCAGTTACCTTGGACAGGGATTTGGCAATGAGCAGTTCTTC.

This sequence joins TRBV5-1 and TRBJ2-4; 7 nucleotides agree with TRBD2. CDR1 is SGHRS and CDR2 is YFSETQ in the germline V gene. J gave up 0 bases and V 0 bases, and 6 bases lay outside the gene matches. CDR3 length: 17 amino acids. The chain's CDR3 is CASSLGGLTLAKNIQYF. The CDR3, as DNA: TGCGCCAGCAGCTTGGGGGGACTAACCCTAGCCAAAAACATTCAGTACTTC.